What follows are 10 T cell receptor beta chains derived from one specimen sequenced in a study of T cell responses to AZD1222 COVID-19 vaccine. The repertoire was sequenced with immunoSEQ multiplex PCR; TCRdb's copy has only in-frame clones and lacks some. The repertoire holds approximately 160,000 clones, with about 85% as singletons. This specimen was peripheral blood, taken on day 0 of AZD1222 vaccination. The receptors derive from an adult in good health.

The CDR3 region has the DNA TGTGCCAGCAGAGTCCGACTAGCGGGATACAATGAGCAGTTCTTC. Translating gives CASRVRLAGYNEQFF. The genes are TRBV28 and TRBJ2-1; TRBD2 matches 11 bases. CDR3 length: 15 amino acids. Germline V lookup: CDR1 MDHEN, CDR2 SYDVKM. V shed 6 bases, J shed 4 bases, and the junction held 5 bases outside the gene matches. The full variable domain, its missing parts supplied by reference TRBV28 and TRBJ2-1, is DVKVTQSSRYLVKRTGEKVFLECVQDMDHENMFWYRQDPGLGLRLIYFSYDVKMKEKGDIPEGYSVSREKKERFSLILESASTNQTSMYLCASRVRLAGYNEQFFGPGTRLTVL.

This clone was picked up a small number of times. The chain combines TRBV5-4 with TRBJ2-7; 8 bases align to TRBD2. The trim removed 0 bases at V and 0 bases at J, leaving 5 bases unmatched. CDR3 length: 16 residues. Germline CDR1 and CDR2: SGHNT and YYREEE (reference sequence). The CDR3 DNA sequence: TGTGCCAGCAGCTTGGGGGCGGGAGGACTCTCCTACGAGCAGTACTTC. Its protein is CASSLGAGGLSYEQYF.

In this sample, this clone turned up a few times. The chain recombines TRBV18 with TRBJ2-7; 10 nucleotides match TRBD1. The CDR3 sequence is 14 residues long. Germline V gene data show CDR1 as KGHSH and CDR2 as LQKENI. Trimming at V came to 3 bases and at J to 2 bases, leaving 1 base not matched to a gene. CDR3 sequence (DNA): TGTGCCAGCTCACCGGGACAGGGGCCCTACGAGCAGTACTTC. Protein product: CASSPGQGPYEQYF.

The CDR3 reads CASSLTWQTYEQYF. CDR3 DNA sequence: TGTGCCAGCAGCTTAACTTGGCAGACCTACGAGCAGTACTTC. The chain couples TRBV7-2 to TRBJ2-7, with D unresolved. Germline V gene data show CDR1 as SGHTA and CDR2 as FQGNSA. The CDR3 covers 14 residues. V lost 2 bases, J lost 2 bases, and 10 bases lay in between.

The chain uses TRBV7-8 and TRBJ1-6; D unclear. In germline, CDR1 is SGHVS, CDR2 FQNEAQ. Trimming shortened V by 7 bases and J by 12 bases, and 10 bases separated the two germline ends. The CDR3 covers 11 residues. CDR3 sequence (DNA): TGTGCCAGCACCAACGGGGAACCCCTCCACTTT. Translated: CASTNGEPLHF.

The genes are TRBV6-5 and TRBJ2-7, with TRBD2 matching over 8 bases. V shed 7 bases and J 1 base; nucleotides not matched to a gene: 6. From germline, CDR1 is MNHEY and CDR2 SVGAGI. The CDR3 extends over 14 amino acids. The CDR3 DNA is TGTGCCAGCACTCTCGGGGGGGAATCCTACGAGCAGTACTTC. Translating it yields CASTLGGESYEQYF.

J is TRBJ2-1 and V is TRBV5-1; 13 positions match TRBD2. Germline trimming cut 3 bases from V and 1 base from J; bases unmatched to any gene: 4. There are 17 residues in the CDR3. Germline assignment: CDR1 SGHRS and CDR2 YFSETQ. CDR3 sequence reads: CASSWTSGSPSYNEQFF. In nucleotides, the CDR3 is TGCGCCAGCAGCTGGACTAGCGGGAGCCCATCCTACAATGAGCAGTTCTTC. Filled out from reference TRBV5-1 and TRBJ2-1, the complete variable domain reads KAGVTQTPRYLIKTRGQQVTLSCSPISGHRSVSWYQQTPGQGLQFLFEYFSETQRNKGNFPGRFSGRQFSNSRSEMNVSTLELGDSALYLCASSWTSGSPSYNEQFFGPGTRLTVL.

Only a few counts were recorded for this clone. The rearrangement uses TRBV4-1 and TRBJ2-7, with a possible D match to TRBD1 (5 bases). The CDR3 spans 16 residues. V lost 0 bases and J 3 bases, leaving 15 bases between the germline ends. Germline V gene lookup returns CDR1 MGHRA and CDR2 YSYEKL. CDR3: CASSQDPVDTIYEQYF. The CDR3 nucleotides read TGCGCCAGCAGCCAAGACCCGGTGGACACAATCTACGAGCAGTACTTC.

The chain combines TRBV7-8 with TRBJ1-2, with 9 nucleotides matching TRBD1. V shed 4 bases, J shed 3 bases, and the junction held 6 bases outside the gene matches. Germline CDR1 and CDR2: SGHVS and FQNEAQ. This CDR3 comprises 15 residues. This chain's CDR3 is CASSSLDRGDYGYTF. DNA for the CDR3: TGTGCCAGCAGCTCCCTGGACAGGGGCGACTATGGCTACACCTTC.

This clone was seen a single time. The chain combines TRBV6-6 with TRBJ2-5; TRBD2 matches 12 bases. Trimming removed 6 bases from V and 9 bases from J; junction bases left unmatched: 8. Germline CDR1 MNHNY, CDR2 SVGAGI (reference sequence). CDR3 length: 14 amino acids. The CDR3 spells CASRRLAGDRAQYF. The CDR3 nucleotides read TGTGCCAGCAGAAGACTAGCGGGGGACAGGGCCCAGTACTTC.